Listed here are 18 T cell receptor beta chains from one sample, sequenced in a study of OX40 agonist ivuxolimab in advanced cancers. Assay: immunoSEQ multiplex PCR; the TCRdb copy retains only in-frame clones and omits some. Among about 50,000 clones listed, roughly three quarters were seen once. The starting material was CD4+ or CD8+ T cells sorted from blood, obtained in a trial of the OX40 agonist ivuxolimab. The receptors derive from an adult with an advanced solid tumor such as melanoma, head and neck, liver or kidney cancer.

The rearrangement uses TRBV19 and TRBJ1-2, with a weak D call TRBD1 (6 bases). The CDR3 has 15 amino acids. Germline V gene sequence: CDR1 LNHDA, CDR2 SQIVND (reference sequence). Trimming shortened V by 5 bases and J by 4 bases, and 17 bases separated the two germline ends. This CDR3 reads CASSHAQGRGYGYTF. DNA for the CDR3: TGTGCCAGTAGTCACGCGCAGGGGCGCGGCTATGGCTACACCTTC.

The chain is built from TRBV6-5 and TRBJ1-5; no firm D call. The CDR3 totals 15 residues. Germline lookup yields CDR1 MNHEY and CDR2 SVGAGI. Trimming pared 6 bases from V and 0 bases from J, leaving 12 bases between. The CDR3 loop is CASSRAVNSNQPQHF. The CDR3 region has the DNA TGTGCCAGCAGCAGAGCTGTTAATAGCAATCAGCCCCAGCATTTT.

Comment on this clone: One end of the junction is discordant with germline, which a read error may explain. The rearrangement joins TRBV5-1 to TRBJ1-5, with no clear D. The germline gives CDR1 SGHRS, CDR2 YFSETQ. The CDR3 length is 13 residues. CDR3 sequence (DNA): TGCGCCAGCAGCGTCCTGCCCCGGCAGCCCCAGCGTTTT. It yields the protein CASSVLPRQPQRF.

The CDR3 sequence is CASSLQGRTGELFF. The CDR3 DNA follows: TGTGCCAGCAGCTTACAGGGAAGAACCGGGGAGCTGTTTTTT. J is TRBJ2-2 and V is TRBV7-9; TRBD1 might be the D (5 bases). CDR1 and CDR2 from the germline V gene are SEHNR and FQNEAQ (reference sequence). Deletions cut 2 bases from V and 5 bases from J, with 9 bases between. The CDR3 sequence is 14 residues long.

The chain recombines TRBV10-2 with TRBJ2-2; D is possibly TRBD1 (5 bases). Trimming removed 1 base from V and 3 bases from J, with 12 bases in between. The germline gives CDR1 WSHSY, CDR2 SAAADI. The length of the CDR3 is 16 residues. The CDR3 nucleotides read TGCGCCAGCAGTGAGTGGGGTAGCAGGGACACCGGGGAGCTGTTTTTT. It encodes CASSEWGSRDTGELFF.

The chain has TRBV2 and TRBJ1-2; D is undetermined. The CDR3 spans 14 residues. CDR1 and CDR2 (germline): SNHLY, FYNNEI. Trimming stripped 6 bases from V and 2 bases from J, with 13 bases between. The CDR3 is CASSAVGKNYGYTF. The CDR3 DNA reads as TGTGCCAGCAGCGCCGTGGGGAAAAACTATGGCTACACCTTC.

This chain links TRBV5-1 with TRBJ1-2; D is uncertain. CDR3 length equals 14 residues. Between the trimmed V and J ends, which lost 3 bases and 8 bases, there was a span of 17 bases. Germline values: CDR1 SGHRS, CDR2 YFSETQ. The CDR3 nucleotides read TGCGCCAGCAGCTCGGACCTTTCAGGACGAGGCTACACCTTC. It encodes CASSSDLSGRGYTF.

This chain connects TRBV5-5 to TRBJ2-7, with D unresolved. The CDR3 runs 13 residues. The V gene lost 0 bases and the J gene lost 4 bases, with 8 bases spanning the gap. Germline V CDR1 and CDR2: SGHKS, YYEKEE (reference sequence). This CDR3 is CASSLGAAYEQYF. CDR3 in DNA: TGTGCCAGCAGCTTGGGGGCAGCGTACGAGCAGTACTTC.

The chain uses TRBV9 and TRBJ2-3; D might be TRBD1 or TRBD2, each matching 5 bases. CDR1 and CDR2 from the germline V gene are SGDLS and YYNGEE. This CDR3 contains 14 residues. Trimming stripped 2 bases from V and 2 bases from J, with 9 bases between. The CDR3 spells CASSVGTYTDTQYF. The CDR3 nucleotides read TGTGCCAGCAGCGTCGGGACGTACACAGATACGCAGTATTTT.

This chain joins TRBV18 and TRBJ2-3, with D uncertain. Trimming took 0 bases from V and 6 from J, leaving 16 bases between them. Germline V lookup: CDR1 KGHSH, CDR2 LQKENI. The CDR3 sequence is 16 residues long. CDR3 bases: TGTGCCAGCTCACCACCGGATGGGCTGCCTGGGGATACGCAGTATTTT. Translation gives CASSPPDGLPGDTQYF.

V gene TRBV5-4 combines with J gene TRBJ2-3; D tentatively reads TRBD1 or TRBD2 (6 bases each). The CDR3 has 16 residues. V lost 0 bases to trimming and J lost 6 bases, with 17 bases between them. Germline values: CDR1 SGHNT, CDR2 YYREEE (reference sequence). The CDR3 region has the DNA TGTGCCAGCAGCTTGGATTGGGGGGCCCCGGGGGATACGCAGTATTTT. Residues: CASSLDWGAPGDTQYF.

J is TRBJ2-7 and V is TRBV11-2; a weak D match, TRBD1 (5 bases). The V gene lost 4 bases and the J gene lost 2 bases, with 15 bases spanning the gap. CDR1 is SGHAT and CDR2 is FQNNGV in the germline V gene. There are 15 residues in the CDR3. The CDR3 spells CASSSQGIRTYEQYF. In DNA form, the CDR3 reads TGTGCCAGCAGCTCCCAGGGAATACGGACCTACGAGCAGTACTTC.

This clone showed up just a few times. The rearrangement joins TRBV14 to TRBJ1-4; D perhaps matches TRBD1 (6 bases). Trimming removed 0 bases from V and 10 bases from J, with 21 bases in between. The germline V gene encodes CDR1 SGHDN and CDR2 FVKESK. The CDR3 is 17 residues long. The DNA of the CDR3 is TGTGCCAGCAGCCAAGATTGGACAGCAGATTTGTCGGGAAAACTGTTTTTT. As protein: CASSQDWTADLSGKLFF. The full variable domain, its missing parts supplied by reference TRBV14 and TRBJ1-4, is EAGVTQFPSHSVIEKGQTVTLRCDPISGHDNLYWYRRVMGKEIKFLLHFVKESKQDESGMPNNRFLAERTGGTYSTLKVQPAELEDSGVYFCASSQDWTADLSGKLFFGSGTQLSVL.

CDR3 in amino acids: CASSEAPRVYGYTF. The CDR3, as DNA: TGTGCCAGCAGTGAGGCCCCGAGAGTTTATGGCTACACCTTC. The chain employs TRBV2 and TRBJ1-2; the D is unclear. CDR1 and CDR2 from the germline V gene are SNHLY and FYNNEI. CDR3 length: 14 residues. Trimming left V 3 bases short and J 5 bases short, with 13 bases between.

This clone has a handful of counts. The chain has TRBV27 and TRBJ2-2, with a weak D call TRBD1 (6 bases). Germline CDR1 reads MNHEY; CDR2 reads SMNVEV (reference sequence). V lost 6 bases and J 4 bases, leaving 9 bases between the germline ends. This CDR3 has 13 residues. The CDR3 DNA follows: TGTGCCAGCAGCACAGGGCTCACCGGGGAGCTGTTTTTT. Protein: CASSTGLTGELFF.

The genes are TRBV5-1 and TRBJ2-7; 9 bases are a match to TRBD2. With V trimmed by 4 bases and J by 3 bases, 8 bases remained unmatched. This CDR3 is built from 15 residues. Germline V gene lookup returns CDR1 SGHRS and CDR2 YFSETQ. The CDR3 DNA sequence: TGCGCCAGCAGCCCGGGACTAGCTCTGGACTACGAGCAGTACTTC. It yields the protein CASSPGLALDYEQYF.

The sample holds one count of this clone. Germline and junction disagree at one end, which may indicate a read error. The DNA of the CDR3 is TGTGCCAGCAGCGGGAACGGGGGGTTCGTCGCCTTC. Its protein is CASSGNGGFVAF. The genes are TRBV9 and TRBJ1-2; the D gene is possibly TRBD1 (5 bases). This CDR3 is built from 12 residues. CDR1 and CDR2 (germline): SGDLS, YYNGEE.

The gene calls are TRBV9 and TRBJ2-2; 11 positions match TRBD2. J lost 7 bases, V lost 7 bases, and 12 bases had no gene match. The CDR3 contains 16 residues. Per germline, CDR1 SGDLS and CDR2 YYNGEE. CDR3 DNA: TGTGCCAGCGGGGGAATAGCGGGAGGGCCCGGCGGGGAGCTGTTTTTT. Amino acid sequence: CASGGIAGGPGGELFF.